This T cell receptor beta chain was captured in a study of tumor-infiltrating lymphocytes in primary liver carcinoma. Priming with a constant-region primer yielded TCR beta cDNA from around 0.45 ug total RNA. Three-round nested multiplex PCR performed with slightly modified ARM-PCR produced the TCR beta libraries. With TRBV1-TRBV30 forward primers and a C-beta reverse primer, the first two PCR rounds were run for around 11 cycles each. Using its own MiXCR run on the multiplex PCR reads, TCRdb lists one record per CDR3 protein. The data contain approximately 330,000 distinct CDR3 sequences, approximately 64% of them singletons. The CDR3 covers 14 residues. Germline values: CDR1 SGHNT, CDR2 YENEEA. Concerning this clonotype itself: The junction shows a germline mismatch at one end, possibly a read error.

Both blood RNA, taken from unsorted whole blood, and germline DNA were extracted. Source material: peripheral blood. The chain joins TRBV11-3 to TRBJ1-6; D might be TRBD1 (5 bases). The clonotype originates from a man aged 35 to 55 with primary liver carcinoma and hepatitis B virus infection. CDR3 nucleotides: TGTACCAGCAGCTCTGACAGTCATAATTCACCCCTCCACTTT. It yields the protein CTSSSDSHNSPLHF.